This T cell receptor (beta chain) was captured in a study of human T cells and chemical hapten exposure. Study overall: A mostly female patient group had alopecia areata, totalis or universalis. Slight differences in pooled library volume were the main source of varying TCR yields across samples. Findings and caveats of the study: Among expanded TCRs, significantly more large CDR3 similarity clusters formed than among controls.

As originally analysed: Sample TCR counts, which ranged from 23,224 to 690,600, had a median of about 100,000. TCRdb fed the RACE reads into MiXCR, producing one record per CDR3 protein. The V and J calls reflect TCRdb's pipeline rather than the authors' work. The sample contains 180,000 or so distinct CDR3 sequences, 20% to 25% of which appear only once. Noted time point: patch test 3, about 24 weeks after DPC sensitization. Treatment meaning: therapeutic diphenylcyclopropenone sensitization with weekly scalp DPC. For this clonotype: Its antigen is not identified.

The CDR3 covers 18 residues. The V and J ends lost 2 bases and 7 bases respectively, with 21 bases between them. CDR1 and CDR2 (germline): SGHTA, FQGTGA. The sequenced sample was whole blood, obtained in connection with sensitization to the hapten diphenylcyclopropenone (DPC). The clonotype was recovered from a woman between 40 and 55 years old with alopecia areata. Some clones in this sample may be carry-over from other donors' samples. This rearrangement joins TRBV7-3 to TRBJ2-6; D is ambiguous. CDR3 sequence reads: CASSLWVDTRTEANVLTF. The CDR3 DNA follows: TGTGCCAGCAGCTTATGGGTTGACACACGGACGGAAGCCAACGTCCTGACTTTC.